The T cell receptor (beta chain) described here comes from a study of response to subunit inactivated influenza vaccine. The CDR3 runs 13 residues. V was clipped by 2 bases and J by 17 bases; unmatched bases: 11. From germline, CDR1 is SQVTM and CDR2 ANQGSEA. As to this clonotype: Its antigen is as yet unknown.

TCRdb reprocessed the RT-PCR reads via MiXCR and lists one record per CDR3 protein. Of fewer than 550,000 distinct CDR3 sequences in the sample, roughly 27% are singletons; the top ten hold approximately 1.9%. The study, taken as a whole, reports: Authors suggested seasonal influenza vaccinations each recruit few new T cells.

This sequence was found in a man aged 50-60 years who received an inactivated influenza vaccine. This chain connects TRBV29-1 to TRBJ1-4; 10 bases match TRBD1. Source: CD4+ T cells sorted from PBMCs, taken 5 days after vaccination. The CDR3 sequence is CSVELRDDRGLFF. In nucleotides, the CDR3 is TGCAGCGTTGAACTCCGGGATGACAGGGGGCTCTTTTTT.